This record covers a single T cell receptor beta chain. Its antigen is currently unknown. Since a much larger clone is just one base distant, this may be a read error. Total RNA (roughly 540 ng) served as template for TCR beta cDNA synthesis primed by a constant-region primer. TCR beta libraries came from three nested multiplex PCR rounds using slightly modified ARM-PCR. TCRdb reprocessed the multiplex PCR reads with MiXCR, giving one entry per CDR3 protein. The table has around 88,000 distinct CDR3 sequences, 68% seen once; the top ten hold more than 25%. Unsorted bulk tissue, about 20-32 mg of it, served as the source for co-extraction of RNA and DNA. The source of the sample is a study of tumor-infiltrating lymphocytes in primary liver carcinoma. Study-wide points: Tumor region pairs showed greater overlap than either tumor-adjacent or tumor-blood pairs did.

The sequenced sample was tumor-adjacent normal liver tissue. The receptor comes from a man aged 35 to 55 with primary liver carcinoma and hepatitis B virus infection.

The CDR3 protein is CASSYSLGVNKDYGYTF. DNA for the CDR3: TGTGCCAGCAGTTACTCCCTGGGGGTAAATAAGGACTATGGCTACACCTTC. The V call is TRBV6-6, the J call TRBJ1-2, with D perhaps TRBD1 (5 bases). Deletions cut 0 bases from V and 3 bases from J, with 17 bases between. The CDR3 sequence is 17 residues long. Germline CDR1 and CDR2: MNHNY and SVGAGI (reference sequence).